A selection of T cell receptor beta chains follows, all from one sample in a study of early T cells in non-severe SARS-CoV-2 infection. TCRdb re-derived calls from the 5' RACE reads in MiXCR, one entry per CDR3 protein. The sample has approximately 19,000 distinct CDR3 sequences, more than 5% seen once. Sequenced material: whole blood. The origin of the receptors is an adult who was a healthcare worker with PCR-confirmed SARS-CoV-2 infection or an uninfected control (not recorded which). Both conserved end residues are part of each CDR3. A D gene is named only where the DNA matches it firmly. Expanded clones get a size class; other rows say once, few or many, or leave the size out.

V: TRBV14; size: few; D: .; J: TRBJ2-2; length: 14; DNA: TGTGCCAGCAGCCAAGTGGAAGGTCGGCGGGAGCTGTTTTTT; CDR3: CASSQVEGRRELFF
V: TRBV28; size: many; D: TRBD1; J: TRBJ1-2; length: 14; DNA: TGTGCCAGCAGTAAACAGGGGGCTGCGTATGGCTACACCTTC; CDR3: CASSKQGAAYGYTF
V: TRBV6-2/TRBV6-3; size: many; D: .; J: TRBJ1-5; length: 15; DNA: TGTGCCAGCATTCTCGACAGCGCGAGCAATCAGCCCCAGCATTTT; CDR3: CASILDSASNQPQHF
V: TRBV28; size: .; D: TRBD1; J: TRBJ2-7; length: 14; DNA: TGTGCCAGCAGTTTCCCCGACAGGGGGGCCGGGCAGTACTTC; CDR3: CASSFPDRGAGQYF
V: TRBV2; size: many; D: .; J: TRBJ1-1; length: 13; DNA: TGTGCCAGCAGTGGGGAGGGGTGGACTGAAGCTTTCTTT; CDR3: CASSGEGWTEAFF
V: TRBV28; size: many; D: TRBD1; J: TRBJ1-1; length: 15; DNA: TGTGCCAGCAGTTTATACGGACAGGGACGCCCTGAAGCTTTCTTT; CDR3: CASSLYGQGRPEAFF
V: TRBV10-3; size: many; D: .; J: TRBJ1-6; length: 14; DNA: TGTGCCATCAGTGAGGGACAGATAAATTCACCCCTCCACTTT; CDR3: CAISEGQINSPLHF
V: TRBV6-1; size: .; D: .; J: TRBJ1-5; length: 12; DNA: TGTGCCAGCACCAGGGCCGGGATGCCCCAGCATTTT; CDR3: CASTRAGMPQHF
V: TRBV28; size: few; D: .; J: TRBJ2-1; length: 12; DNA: TGTGCCAGCAGTTACGATGTCAATGAGCAGTTCTTC; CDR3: CASSYDVNEQFF
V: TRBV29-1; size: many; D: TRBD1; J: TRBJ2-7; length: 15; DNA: TGCAGCGCATCAGTGGGGACAGGGGGCAGCTACGAGCAGTACTTC; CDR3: CSASVGTGGSYEQYF
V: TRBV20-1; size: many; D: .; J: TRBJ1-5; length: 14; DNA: TGCAGTGTCTCCCAGGGGCCCCTCGGGAAGCCCCAGCATTTT; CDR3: CSVSQGPLGKPQHF
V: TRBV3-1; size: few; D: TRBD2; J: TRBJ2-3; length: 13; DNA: TGTGCCAGCAGCAGGGCTAGCGGGTATACGCAGTATTTT; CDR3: CASSRASGYTQYF
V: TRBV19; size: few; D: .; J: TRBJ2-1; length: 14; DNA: TGTGCCAGTAGTAGGGACTTCTCCTACAATGAGCAGTTCTTC; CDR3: CASSRDFSYNEQFF
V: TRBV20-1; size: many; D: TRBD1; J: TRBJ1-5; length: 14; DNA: TGCAGTGCATCCCGCGAGGGGGCCTTTCAGCCCCAGCATTTT; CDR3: CSASREGAFQPQHF
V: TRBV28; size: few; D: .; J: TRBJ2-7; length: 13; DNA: TGTGCCAGCAGCGAACCCCTGTCCGACGAGCAGTACTTC; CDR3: CASSEPLSDEQYF
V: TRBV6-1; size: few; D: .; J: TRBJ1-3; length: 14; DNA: TGTGCCAGCAGTGTAGGGACGGATGGAAACACCATATATTTT; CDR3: CASSVGTDGNTIYF
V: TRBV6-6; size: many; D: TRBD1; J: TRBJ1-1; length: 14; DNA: TGTGCCAGCAGTCGCCAGGGGCAGGGGGCTGAAGCTTTCTTT; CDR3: CASSRQGQGAEAFF
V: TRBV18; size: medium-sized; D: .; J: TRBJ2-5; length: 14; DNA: TGTGCCAGCTCCGCGCAGGGGAAGAGAGAGACCCAGTACTTC; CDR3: CASSAQGKRETQYF
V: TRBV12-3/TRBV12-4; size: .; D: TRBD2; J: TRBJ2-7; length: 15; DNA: TGTGCCAGCAGGTCGACTAGCGGGGGGTCCTACGAGCAGTACTTC; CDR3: CASRSTSGGSYEQYF
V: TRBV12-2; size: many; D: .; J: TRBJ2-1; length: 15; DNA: TGTGCAAGTCGCTCGACTAGCGAGAAACGGGATGAGCAGTTCTTC; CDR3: CASRSTSEKRDEQFF
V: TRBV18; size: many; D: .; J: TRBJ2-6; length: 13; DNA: TGTGCCATCTCACAATCTGGGGCCAACGTCCTGACTTTC; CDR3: CAISQSGANVLTF
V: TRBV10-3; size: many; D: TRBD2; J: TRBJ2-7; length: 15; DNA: TGTGCCATCAGCACCGGACTAGCGGGAAACTACGAGCAGTACTTC; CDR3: CAISTGLAGNYEQYF
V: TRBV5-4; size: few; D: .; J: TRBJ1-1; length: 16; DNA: TGTGCCAGCAGCTTGGGGTGGCGGGGGGCGAACACTGAAGCTTTCTTT; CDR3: CASSLGWRGANTEAFF
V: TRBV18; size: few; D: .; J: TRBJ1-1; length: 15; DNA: TGTGCCAGCTCACCAGACCCCGGGGTTTGGACTGAAGCTTTCTTT; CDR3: CASSPDPGVWTEAFF
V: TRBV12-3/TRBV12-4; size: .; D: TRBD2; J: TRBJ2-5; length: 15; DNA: TGTGCCAGCAGCTGGACTAGCGGGGTCCAAGAGACCCAGTACTTC; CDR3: CASSWTSGVQETQYF
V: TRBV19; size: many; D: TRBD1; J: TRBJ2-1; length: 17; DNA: TGTGCCAGTAGGGGACAGGGAGTGGGTAGCTCCTACAATGAGCAGTTCTTC; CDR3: CASRGQGVGSSYNEQFF
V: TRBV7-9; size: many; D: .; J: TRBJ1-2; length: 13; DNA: TGTGCCAGCAGCTTAGACCCCAGAAGAGGCTACACCTTC; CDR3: CASSLDPRRGYTF
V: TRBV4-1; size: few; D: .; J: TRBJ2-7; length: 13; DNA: TGCGCCAGCAGCCAAGATACTAGTAGGGAGCAGCACTTC; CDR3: CASSQDTSREQHF
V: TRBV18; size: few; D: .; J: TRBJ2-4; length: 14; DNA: TGTGCCAGCTCAACCGGGACAAGAACCAGCATTCAGTACTTC; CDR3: CASSTGTRTSIQYF
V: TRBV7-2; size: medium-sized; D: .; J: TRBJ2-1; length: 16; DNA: TGTGCCAGCAGCTTAGCGCCGAGTAGCTCCTACAATGAGCAGTTCTTC; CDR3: CASSLAPSSSYNEQFF
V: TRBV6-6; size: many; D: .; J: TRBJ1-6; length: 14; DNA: TGTGCCAGCAGGTTAGGGACCTATAATTCACCCCTCCACTTT; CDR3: CASRLGTYNSPLHF
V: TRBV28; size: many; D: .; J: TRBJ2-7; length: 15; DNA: TGTGCCAGCAACCTCCGGGACACATTGACGGGAGAGCAGTACTTC; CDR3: CASNLRDTLTGEQYF
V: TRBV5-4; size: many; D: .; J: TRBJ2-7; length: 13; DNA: TGTGCCAGCACCCCAGGGAACTCCTACGAGCAGTACTTC; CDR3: CASTPGNSYEQYF
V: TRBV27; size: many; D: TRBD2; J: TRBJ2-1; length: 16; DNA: TGTGCCAGCAGCCCAAGACTAGCGGGATTAAACAATGAGCAGTTCTTC; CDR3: CASSPRLAGLNNEQFF
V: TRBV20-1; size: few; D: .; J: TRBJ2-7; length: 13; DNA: TGCAGTGCTAGGGAGGACGCCTCTTACGAGCAGTACTTC; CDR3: CSAREDASYEQYF
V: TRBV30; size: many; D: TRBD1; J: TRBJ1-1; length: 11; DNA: TGTGCCTGGGGGACAGTCCCTGAAGCTTTCTTT; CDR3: CAWGTVPEAFF